The 31 T cell receptor beta chains below all came from one sample that was sequenced in a study of blood T cell repertoires in COVID-19. Assay: immunoSEQ multiplex PCR; the TCRdb copy retains only in-frame clones and omits some. The sample consists of about 350,000 clones, approximately 87% of them appearing once. The specimen was PBMCs or T cells enriched from blood (not recorded which). These receptors were obtained from a woman between 25 and 40 years old who had recovered from COVID-19.

This clone appeared a single time. V is TRBV30 and J is TRBJ1-2, with a tentative D call TRBD1 (5 bases). The CDR3 is 13 amino acids. V was trimmed by 8 bases and J by 8 bases, leaving 21 bases between them. Per the germline V gene, CDR1 is GTSNPN and CDR2 is SVGIG (reference sequence). The CDR3 sequence is CAATIGADLGYTF. CDR3 in DNA: TGTGCCGCAACTATAGGGGCGGATCTGGGCTACACCTTC.

This chain uses TRBV24-1 with TRBJ2-7; 7 bases agree with TRBD1. CDR3 size: 15 residues. Per germline, CDR1 KGHDR and CDR2 SFDVKD. Trimming took 2 bases from V and 4 from J; bases not matched to a gene: 7. CDR3 DNA sequence: TGTGCCACCAGTGATTACCTTGGACAGGCTTACGAGCAGTACTTC. Translation gives CATSDYLGQAYEQYF.

The rearrangement uses TRBV5-4 and TRBJ2-1; 8 positions match TRBD2. The CDR3 is 15 residues long. The V and J ends lost 4 bases and 8 bases, in that order; junction bases with no gene match: 11. CDR1 is SGHNT and CDR2 is YYREEE in the germline V gene (reference sequence). The CDR3 coding sequence is TGTGCCAGCAGCCGCCGGGACGCCGGGGGGGATGAGCAGTTCTTC. Translating it yields CASSRRDAGGDEQFF. Drawing the rest from reference TRBV5-4 and TRBJ2-1, the complete variable domain is ETGVTQSPTHLIKTRGQQVTLRCSSQSGHNTVSWYQQALGQGPQFIFQYYREEENGRGNFPPRFSGLQFPNYSSELNVNALELDDSALYLCASSRRDAGGDEQFFGPGTRLTVL.

This sequence joins TRBV29-1 and TRBJ1-2; TRBD1 is a possible D gene (6 bases). Germline V CDR1 and CDR2: SQVTM, ANQGSEA. V lost 1 base and J lost 5, with 17 bases in between. The CDR3 sequence is 15 residues long. In nucleotides, the CDR3 is TGCAGCGTTGAAGGGACGGAAAGGGGGTTTTATGGCTACACCTTC. This encodes CSVEGTERGFYGYTF.

The J gene is TRBJ2-7, the V gene TRBV19; 10 bases agree with TRBD1. Per the germline V gene, CDR1 is LNHDA and CDR2 is SQIVND (reference sequence). Unmatched junction bases numbered 5, after V lost 1 base and J lost 5 bases. The CDR3 length is 15 residues. The CDR3 here is CASSIGGTGVDEQYF. As DNA, the CDR3 is TGTGCCAGTAGTATAGGAGGGACAGGGGTGGACGAGCAGTACTTC. Based on the CDR3 plus reference TRBV19 and TRBJ2-7, the full variable domain is DGGITQSPKYLFRKEGQNVTLSCEQNLNHDAMYWYRQDPGQGLRLIYYSQIVNDFQKGDIAEGYSVSREKKESFPLTVTSAQKNPTAFYLCASSIGGTGVDEQYFGPGTRLTVT.

The chain recombines TRBV4-3 with TRBJ2-3; tentatively, D is TRBD2 (6 bases). The CDR3 loop spans 15 amino acids. Germline V CDR1 and CDR2: LGHNA, YSLEER. Deletions cut 0 bases from V and 5 bases from J, with 12 bases between. The CDR3 bases are TGCGCCAGCAGCCAAGATTACGATAGCGGAGATACGCAGTATTTT. This encodes CASSQDYDSGDTQYF.

V is TRBV18 and J is TRBJ1-2, with D possibly TRBD1 on 5 matching bases. CDR1 and CDR2 (germline): KGHSH, LQKENI. The V end was cut by 3 bases, the J end by 8 bases, with 16 bases between. The CDR3 runs to 14 residues. DNA for the CDR3: TGTGCCAGCTCACCTACCGACCAGGGATGGGGCTACACCTTC. Protein sequence: CASSPTDQGWGYTF.

This clone is a singleton in its sample. CDR3 protein: CSGFRQGGEAFF. CDR3 DNA: TGCAGCGGCTTTCGACAGGGGGGTGAAGCTTTCTTT. The chain employs TRBV29-1 and TRBJ1-1, with 9 bases identical to TRBD1. Trimming removed 7 bases from V and 7 bases from J; junction bases left unmatched: 7. From germline, CDR1 is SQVTM and CDR2 ANQGSEA. The length of the CDR3 is 12 residues.

The chain carries TRBV5-1 and TRBJ1-2; no definite D call. Germline V lookup: CDR1 SGHRS, CDR2 YFSETQ. CDR3 length equals 13 residues. V lost 6 bases, J lost 1 base, and 10 bases lay in between. CDR3 residues: CASTGVNNYGYTF. Here the CDR3 DNA reads TGCGCCAGCACCGGGGTCAATAACTATGGCTACACCTTC.

The chain employs TRBV5-1 and TRBJ1-6; D perhaps matches TRBD1 (5 bases). Germline CDR1 and CDR2: SGHRS and YFSETQ. Deletions cut 4 bases from V and 10 bases from J, with 18 bases between. The CDR3 sequence is 15 residues long. Written as DNA, the CDR3 is TGCGCCAGCAGCCCGGACGGGGGGATGGGGTCACCCCTCCACTTT. Its translation is CASSPDGGMGSPLHF.

J is TRBJ1-1 and V is TRBV7-3; the match to TRBD1 covers 9 bases. The V and J ends lost 5 bases and 4 bases, in that order; junction bases with no gene match: 11. CDR3 length: 16 amino acids. Per germline, CDR1 SGHTA and CDR2 FQGTGA. CDR3 residues: CASSALPGQGSTEAFF. Written as DNA, the CDR3 is TGTGCCAGCAGCGCACTCCCGGGACAGGGTTCCACTGAAGCTTTCTTT. The entire variable domain, with the rest obtained from reference TRBV7-3 and TRBJ1-1, is as follows: GAGVSQTPSNKVTEKGKYVELRCDPISGHTALYWYRQSLGQGPEFLIYFQGTGAADDSGLPNDRFFAVRPEGSVSTLKIQRTERGDSAVYLCASSALPGQGSTEAFFGQGTRLTVV.

The chain recombines TRBV27 with TRBJ2-7; 7 bases are shared with TRBD2. CDR1 and CDR2 (germline): MNHEY, SMNVEV (reference sequence). With 3 bases clipped from V and 1 base from J, the junction kept 6 bases outside the gene matches. This CDR3 comprises 15 residues. CDR3 in amino acids: CASSFGAGLSYEQYF. DNA of the CDR3: TGTGCCAGCAGTTTTGGAGCGGGACTTTCCTACGAGCAGTACTTC.

The rearrangement links TRBV7-9 to TRBJ2-3; 9 bases fit TRBD2. The CDR3 is made up of 14 amino acids. Unmatched junction bases numbered 5, after V lost 6 bases and J lost 4 bases. The germline V gene has CDR1 SEHNR and CDR2 FQNEAQ (reference sequence). The CDR3 reads CASRSGGLPDTQYF. CDR3 DNA sequence: TGTGCCAGCAGGAGCGGGGGGCTCCCAGATACGCAGTATTTT.

This sequence joins TRBV4-2 and TRBJ2-5; 8 nucleotides agree with TRBD1. J lost 2 bases, V lost 1 base, and 12 bases had no gene match. Germline V gives CDR1 LGHNA, CDR2 YNFKEQ. CDR3 length: 18 residues. This CDR3 is CASSQVKTGELPQETQYF. In DNA, the CDR3 is TGTGCCAGCAGCCAAGTAAAGACAGGGGAACTCCCTCAAGAGACCCAGTACTTC.

This clone is a singleton in its sample. This chain uses TRBV5-4 with TRBJ2-7; tentatively, D is TRBD2 (5 bases). V was cut by 1 base and J by 5 bases, with 16 bases left in between. Germline CDR1 and CDR2: SGHNT and YYREEE (reference sequence). The CDR3 contains 15 residues. The CDR3 spells CASSLIGASGHEQYF. In nucleotides, the CDR3 is TGTGCCAGCAGCTTGATAGGAGCGAGCGGCCACGAGCAGTACTTC.

The chain combines TRBV5-6 with TRBJ1-2, with D possibly being TRBD1 (5 bases). CDR3 size: 16 residues. CDR1 is SGHDT, CDR2 YYEEEE, per germline. V gave up 0 bases and J gave up 8 bases, with 20 bases separating them. CDR3 in DNA: TGTGCCAGCAGCTTGGCCGGGATCCGGAGGGGAAGGGGCTACACCTTC. It specifies CASSLAGIRRGRGYTF.

V is TRBV6-5 and J is TRBJ2-4; D remains unclear. Germline V gene data show CDR1 as MNHEY and CDR2 as SVGAGI. This CDR3 comprises 11 residues. V was shortened by 5 bases and J by 9 bases, with 8 bases between the two germline ends. The CDR3 bases are TGTGCCAGCAGTACCCCGGGCATTCAGTACTTC. This gives the protein CASSTPGIQYF.

The chain links TRBV2 to TRBJ2-6; 8 bases fit TRBD1. Germline loops: CDR1 SNHLY, CDR2 FYNNEI. The length of the CDR3 is 15 residues. V gave up 6 bases and J gave up 3 bases; unmatched junction bases: 4. CDR3 in DNA: TGTGCCAGCAGCGTACAGGGGGTTGGGGCCAACGTCCTGACTTTC. It is translated as CASSVQGVGANVLTF.

The V gene is TRBV28, the J gene TRBJ1-5; D not resolved. Trimming took 6 bases from V and 4 from J, leaving 10 bases between them. The V gene's germline CDR1 is MDHEN and CDR2 SYDVKM. The CDR3 length is 13 residues. CDR3 nucleotides: TGTGCCAGCAGCCTCACCCGGAATCAGCCCCAGCATTTT. Encoded protein: CASSLTRNQPQHF.

The sample holds one count of this clone. The chain uses TRBV7-9 and TRBJ1-6; D uncertain. V was shortened by 4 bases and J by 0 bases, with 10 bases between the two germline ends. Germline V gene lookup returns CDR1 SEHNR and CDR2 FQNEAQ (reference sequence). This CDR3 spans 16 amino acids. CDR3 protein: CASSWAPSSYNSPLHF. CDR3 DNA sequence: TGTGCCAGCAGCTGGGCCCCGAGCTCCTATAATTCACCCCTCCACTTT.

This clone was seen a single time. The chain is built from TRBV3-1 (or the pseudogene TRBV3-2) and TRBJ2-3; 7 nucleotides align to TRBD2. The ends lost 1 base at V and 4 bases at J; junction bases unmatched: 8. The germline V gene has CDR1 LGHDT and CDR2 YNNKEL (reference sequence). CDR3 length equals 16 residues. The CDR3 coding sequence is TGTGCCAGCAGCCAAGGAGGTGCGGGGGACCCAGATACGCAGTATTTT. Amino acids: CASSQGGAGDPDTQYF.

The chain recombines TRBV28 with TRBJ1-5; 8 nucleotides line up with TRBD1. Germline loops: CDR1 MDHEN, CDR2 SYDVKM. The CDR3 is made up of 17 amino acids. V was clipped by 4 bases and J by 0 bases; unmatched bases: 8. The chain's CDR3 is CASSYPGQAYSNQPQHF. Here the CDR3 DNA reads TGTGCCAGCAGTTATCCGGGACAGGCTTATAGCAATCAGCCCCAGCATTTT.

The rearrangement joins TRBV18 to TRBJ1-4, with 9 bases identical to TRBD1. Germline CDR1 KGHSH, CDR2 LQKENI. V was pared by 3 bases and J by 3 bases, with 8 bases of the junction left unmatched. This CDR3 has 17 residues. DNA for the CDR3: TGTGCCAGCTCACCGCTAACAGGGGGCCGGGCTAATGAAAAACTGTTTTTT. It yields the protein CASSPLTGGRANEKLFF.

Worth noting for this clone: At the DNA level, this CDR3 is encoded by other sequences in the same sample as well. The genes are TRBV6-1 and TRBJ2-5; 8 bases map to TRBD2. V lost 2 bases to trimming and J lost 2 bases; unmatched junction nucleotides: 7. Germline lookup yields CDR1 MNHNS and CDR2 SASEGT. The CDR3 runs to 16 residues. CDR3 coding DNA: TGTGCCAGCAGTGAACTCGGCGGGGGGCCACAAGAGACCCAGTACTTC. Translation gives CASSELGGGPQETQYF.

This rearrangement joins TRBV5-1 to TRBJ2-3, with D possibly being TRBD1 (5 bases). Looked up from germline, CDR1 is SGHRS and CDR2 is YFSETQ. The V and J ends lost 1 base and 1 base respectively, with 13 bases between them. The CDR3 extends over 16 amino acids. The CDR3 coding sequence is TGCGCCAGCAGCTTGATTCAGGGCGGCGGCACAGATACGCAGTATTTT. This codes for CASSLIQGGGTDTQYF.

The genes are TRBV5-1 and TRBJ1-2; 8 positions match TRBD1. After removal of 3 bases from V and 6 bases from J, the junction contained 10 bases not matched to a gene. This CDR3 has 15 residues. Germline-derived CDR1 and CDR2 are SGHRS and YFSETQ. CDR3 nucleotide sequence: TGCGCCAGCAGCTCTGCCCAGGGGGCTCGTGATGGCTACACCTTC. Amino acids: CASSSAQGARDGYTF. Drawing the rest from reference TRBV5-1 and TRBJ1-2, the complete variable domain is KAGVTQTPRYLIKTRGQQVTLSCSPISGHRSVSWYQQTPGQGLQFLFEYFSETQRNKGNFPGRFSGRQFSNSRSEMNVSTLELGDSALYLCASSSAQGARDGYTFGSGTRLTVV.

This clone has a single count. The chain has TRBV14 and TRBJ1-2; D ambiguous. The CDR3 runs 13 residues. Germline lookup yields CDR1 SGHDN and CDR2 FVKESK. V lost 1 base and J lost 8, with 11 bases in between. CDR3 sequence: CASSQGGAGGYTF. The CDR3 nucleotides read TGTGCCAGCAGCCAAGGAGGAGCGGGGGGCTACACCTTC.

The chain couples TRBV2 to TRBJ1-1; 8 nucleotides line up with TRBD1. J gave up 4 bases and V 5 bases, and 3 bases lay outside the gene matches. Per the germline V gene, CDR1 is SNHLY and CDR2 is FYNNEI. CDR3 length: 13 residues. Here the CDR3 reads CASSIDRGTEAFF. CDR3 coding DNA: TGTGCCAGCAGTATCGACAGGGGCACTGAAGCTTTCTTT.

This chain uses TRBV7-2 with TRBJ1-6; D might be TRBD1 (6 bases). The germline V gene encodes CDR1 SGHTA and CDR2 FQGNSA. The CDR3 has 17 residues. V was clipped by 5 bases and J by 0 bases, with 14 bases between them. The CDR3 loop reads CASSPADRSSYNSPLHF. The CDR3 DNA sequence: TGTGCCAGCAGCCCGGCTGACAGGAGCTCCTATAATTCACCCCTCCACTTT.

In the case of this clone: The junction shows a germline mismatch at one end, possibly a read error. In DNA, the CDR3 is TGTGCCTGGAGTACCGGGACTGCAAGACTCTTC. Protein: CAWSTGTARLF. The chain is built from TRBV30 and TRBJ2-1; D may be TRBD2 (6 bases). The CDR3 is 11 residues long. Per the germline V gene, CDR1 is GTSNPN and CDR2 is SVGIG (reference sequence). The full variable domain, with the rest looked up from reference TRBV30 and TRBJ2-1, is SQTIHQWPATLVQPVGSPLSLECTVEGTSNPNLYWYRQAAGRGLQLLFYSVGIGQISSEVPQNLSASRPQDRQFILSSKKLLLSDSGFYLCAWSTGTARLFGPGTRLTVL.

This chain uses TRBV9 with TRBJ2-5; 8 positions match TRBD2. The CDR3 spans 14 residues. The germline V gene encodes CDR1 SGDLS and CDR2 YYNGEE. After removal of 4 bases from V and 5 bases from J, the junction contained 7 bases not matched to a gene. The CDR3 region has the DNA TGTGCCAGCAGCCCGACTAGCGATTGGGAGACCCAGTACTTC. As protein: CASSPTSDWETQYF.